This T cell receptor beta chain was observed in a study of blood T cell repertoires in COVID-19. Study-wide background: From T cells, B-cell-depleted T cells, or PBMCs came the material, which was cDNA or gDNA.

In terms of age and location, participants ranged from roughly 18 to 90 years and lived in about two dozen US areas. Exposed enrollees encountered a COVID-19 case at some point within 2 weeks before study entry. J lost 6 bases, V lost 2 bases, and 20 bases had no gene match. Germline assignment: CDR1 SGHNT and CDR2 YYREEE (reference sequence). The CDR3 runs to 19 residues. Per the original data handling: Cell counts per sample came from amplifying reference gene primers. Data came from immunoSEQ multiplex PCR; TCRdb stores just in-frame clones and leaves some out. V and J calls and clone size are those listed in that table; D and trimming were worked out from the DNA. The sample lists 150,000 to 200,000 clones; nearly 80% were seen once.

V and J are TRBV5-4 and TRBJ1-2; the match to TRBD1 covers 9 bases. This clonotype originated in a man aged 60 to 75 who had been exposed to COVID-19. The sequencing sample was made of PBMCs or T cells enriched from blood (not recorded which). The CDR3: CASSFSLNRDREGKNGYTF. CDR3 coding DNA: TGTGCCAGCAGCTTTTCCCTCAACAGGGACAGGGAGGGGAAAAATGGCTACACCTTC.